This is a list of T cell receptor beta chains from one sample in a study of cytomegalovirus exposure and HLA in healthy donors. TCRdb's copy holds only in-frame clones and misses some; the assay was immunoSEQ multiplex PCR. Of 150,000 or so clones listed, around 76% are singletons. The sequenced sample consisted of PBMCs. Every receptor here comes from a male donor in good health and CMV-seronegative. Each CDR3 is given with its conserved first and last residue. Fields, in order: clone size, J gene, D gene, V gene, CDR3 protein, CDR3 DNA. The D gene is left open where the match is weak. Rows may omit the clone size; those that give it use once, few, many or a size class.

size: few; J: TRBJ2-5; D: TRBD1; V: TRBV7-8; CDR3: CASSPGAGGRETQYF; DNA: TGTGCCAGCAGCCCAGGGGCAGGGGGAAGAGAGACCCAGTACTTC
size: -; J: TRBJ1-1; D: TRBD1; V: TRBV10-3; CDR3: CAISEQGNTAFF; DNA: TGTGCCATCAGTGAACAGGGGAATACAGCTTTCTTT
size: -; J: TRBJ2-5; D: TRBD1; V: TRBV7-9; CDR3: CASSLTGTGVETQYF; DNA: TGTGCCAGCAGCCTGACCGGGACAGGGGTCGAGACCCAGTACTTC
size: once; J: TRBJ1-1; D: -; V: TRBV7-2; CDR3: CASSHSGGVEAFF; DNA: TGTGCCAGCAGCCACTCGGGGGGGGTTGAAGCTTTCTTT
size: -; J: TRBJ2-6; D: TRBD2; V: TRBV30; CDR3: CAWIGSGRAGANVLTF; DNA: TGTGCCTGGATCGGTAGCGGGAGGGCTGGGGCCAACGTCCTGACTTTC
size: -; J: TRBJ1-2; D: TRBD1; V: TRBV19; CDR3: CASSILQGATSYYGYTF; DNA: TGTGCCAGTAGTATTCTACAGGGGGCAACCTCCTACTATGGCTACACCTTC
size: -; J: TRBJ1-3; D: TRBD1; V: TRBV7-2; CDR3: CASSPGQPPYSGNTIYF; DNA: TGTGCCAGCAGCCCGGGACAGCCACCCTACTCTGGAAACACCATATATTTT
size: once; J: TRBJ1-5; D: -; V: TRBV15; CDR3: CATSRDAGPQHF; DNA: TGTGCCACCAGCAGAGACGCCGGGCCCCAGCATTTT
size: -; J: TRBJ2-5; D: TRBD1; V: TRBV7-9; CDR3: CASSYRGLRETQYF; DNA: TGTGCCAGCAGCTACAGGGGGCTTAGGGAGACCCAGTACTTC
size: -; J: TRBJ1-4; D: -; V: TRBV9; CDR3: CASSVERQKGGKLFF; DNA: TGTGCCAGCAGCGTAGAGAGACAGAAAGGCGGAAAACTGTTTTTT
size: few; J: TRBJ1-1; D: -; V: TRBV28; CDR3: CASSLPTETNTEAFF; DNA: TGTGCCAGCAGCCTCCCGACAGAAACGAACACTGAAGCTTTCTTT
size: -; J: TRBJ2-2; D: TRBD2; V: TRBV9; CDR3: CASTRTSGNTGELFF; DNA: TGTGCTAGCACGAGGACTAGCGGGAACACCGGGGAGCTGTTTTTT
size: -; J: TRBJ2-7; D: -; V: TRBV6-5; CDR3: CASSYTRYRVAGEQYF; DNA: TGTGCCAGCAGTTACACAAGATACAGGGTTGCCGGCGAGCAGTACTTC
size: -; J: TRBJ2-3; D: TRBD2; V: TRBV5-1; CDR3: CASSALAGGTDTQYF; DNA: TGCGCCAGCAGTGCTTTAGCGGGGGGGACAGATACGCAGTATTTT
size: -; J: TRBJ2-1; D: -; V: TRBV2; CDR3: CAWLSEPRANEQFF; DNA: TGTGCTTGGCTCAGTGAACCCCGAGCGAATGAGCAGTTCTTC
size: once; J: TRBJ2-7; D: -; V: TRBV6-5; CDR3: CASSFDRTYKQYF; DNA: TGTGCCAGCAGCTTCGACAGGACTTACAAGCAGTACTTC
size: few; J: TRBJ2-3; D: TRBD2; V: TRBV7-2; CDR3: CASSETGRGSGGTQYF; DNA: TGTGCCAGCAGCGAGACCGGCCGCGGCTCGGGAGGTACGCAGTATTTT
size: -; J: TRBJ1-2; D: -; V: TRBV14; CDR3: CASSQGQGPLLGYGYTF; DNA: TGTGCCAGCAGCCAAGGCCAGGGGCCCTTATTGGGCTATGGCTACACCTTC
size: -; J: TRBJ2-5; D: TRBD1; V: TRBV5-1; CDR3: CVSSSTGGEETQYF; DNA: TGCGTCAGCAGCTCGACAGGGGGCGAAGAGACCCAGTACTTC
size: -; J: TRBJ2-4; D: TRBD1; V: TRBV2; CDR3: CASSSGQGNGAKNIQYF; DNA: TGTGCCAGCAGCTCGGGACAGGGGAATGGAGCCAAAAACATTCAGTACTTC
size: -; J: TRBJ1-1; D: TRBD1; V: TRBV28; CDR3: CASSPGTVFWFTEAFF; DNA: TGTGCCAGCAGCCCCGGGACAGTGTTTTGGTTCACTGAAGCTTTCTTT
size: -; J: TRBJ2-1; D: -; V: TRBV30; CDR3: CALDSSYSYNEQFF; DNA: TGTGCCTTAGACAGTTCATACTCCTACAATGAGCAGTTCTTC
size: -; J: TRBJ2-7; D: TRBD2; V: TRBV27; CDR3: CASSPGLVNEQYF; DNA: TGTGCCAGCAGTCCCGGACTAGTAAACGAGCAGTACTTC
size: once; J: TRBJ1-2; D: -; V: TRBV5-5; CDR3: CASSLELTGGYGYTF; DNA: TGTGCCAGCAGCTTAGAATTGACAGGCGGATATGGCTACACCTTC
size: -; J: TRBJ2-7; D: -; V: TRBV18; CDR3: CASSPSTGSLGEQYF; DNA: TGTGCCAGCTCACCGTCGACAGGAAGTCTTGGCGAGCAGTACTTC
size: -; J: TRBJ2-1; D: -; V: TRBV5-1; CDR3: CASSKDTDNEQFF; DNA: TGCGCCAGCAGCAAGGACACTGACAATGAGCAGTTCTTC
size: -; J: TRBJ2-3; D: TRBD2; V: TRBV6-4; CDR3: CASSDSAGGPDTQYF; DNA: TGTGCCAGCAGTGACTCAGCGGGGGGGCCAGATACGCAGTATTTT
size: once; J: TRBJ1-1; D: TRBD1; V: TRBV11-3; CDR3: CASSLGDSAEAFF; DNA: TGTGCCAGCAGCTTGGGGGACAGCGCTGAAGCTTTCTTT
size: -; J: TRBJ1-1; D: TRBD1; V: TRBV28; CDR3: CASSSGTGVPEAFF; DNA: TGTGCCAGCAGTTCCGGGACAGGGGTCCCTGAAGCTTTCTTT
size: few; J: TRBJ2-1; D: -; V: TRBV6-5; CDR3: CASSPRGSYNEQFF; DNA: TGTGCCAGCAGCCCCCGGGGATCCTACAATGAGCAGTTCTTC
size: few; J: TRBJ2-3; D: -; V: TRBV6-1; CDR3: CASSEEGVDTQYF; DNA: TGTGCCAGCAGTGAGGAGGGAGTAGATACGCAGTATTTT
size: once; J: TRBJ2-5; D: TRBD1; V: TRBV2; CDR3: CASRTLDRGRETQYF; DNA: TGTGCCAGCAGGACGCTTGACAGGGGGCGGGAGACCCAGTACTTC
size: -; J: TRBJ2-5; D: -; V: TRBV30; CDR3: CAWSTGETQYF; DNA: TGTGCCTGGAGTACGGGTGAGACCCAGTACTTC
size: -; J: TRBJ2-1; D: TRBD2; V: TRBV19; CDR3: CASSIRGTSPYNEQFF; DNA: TGTGCCAGTAGTATCAGGGGGACTAGCCCCTACAATGAGCAGTTCTTC
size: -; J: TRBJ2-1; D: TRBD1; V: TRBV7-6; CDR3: CASSLGTGHNEQFF; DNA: TGTGCCAGCAGCTTAGGGACAGGACACAATGAGCAGTTCTTC
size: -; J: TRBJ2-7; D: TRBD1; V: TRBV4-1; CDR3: CASSLRTGGLYEQYF; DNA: TGCGCCAGCAGCCTAAGGACAGGGGGCCTCTACGAGCAGTACTTC